A single sample is the source of the 27 T cell receptor beta chains below, sequenced in a study of CD8 T cells in ankylosing spondylitis. Broader study findings: Ankylosing spondylitis blood seemed to carry a telltale TCR beta motif made of several highly homologous variants.

TCRdb reanalysed the 5' RACE reads using MiXCR and keeps one entry per CDR3 protein. Among around 890,000 distinct CDR3 sequences listed, roughly 10% were seen once. These receptors' targets are unknown. Sequenced input: blood, either unsorted or a sorted T cell fraction (not recorded which). The receptor set was obtained from a male donor with ankylosing spondylitis.

In this sample, this clonotype turned up a few times. The chain carries TRBV7-2 and TRBJ2-7; D call uncertain. The CDR3 runs 14 residues. Trimming pared 2 bases from V and 4 bases from J, leaving 12 bases between. Germline assignment: CDR1 SGHTA and CDR2 FQGNSA. CDR3 sequence: CASSLISHTYEQYF. The CDR3 nucleotides are TGTGCCAGCAGCTTAATCAGCCATACTTACGAGCAGTACTTC.

The chain links TRBV20-1 to TRBJ1-5, with 8 bases lining up with TRBD1. CDR3 length: 13 amino acids. Germline assignment: CDR1 DFQATT and CDR2 SNEGSKA (reference sequence). The J segment lost 4 bases and the V segment lost 5 bases, leaving 4 bases of the junction unmatched. CDR3 bases: TGCAGTGCTGAGGACAGGGTGAATCAGCCCCAGCATTTT. It translates to CSAEDRVNQPQHF.

The CDR3 sequence is CSVLRGMNTEAFF. CDR3 DNA sequence: TGCAGCGTTTTGAGAGGGATGAACACTGAAGCTTTCTTT. V usage is TRBV29-1 and J usage is TRBJ1-1, with D uncertain. V lost 5 bases, J lost 0 bases, and 10 bases lay in between. There are 13 residues in the CDR3. Germline-derived CDR1 and CDR2 are SQVTM and ANQGSEA.

This clonotype was seen many times. V gene TRBV7-2 combines with J gene TRBJ2-3; D is ambiguous. V shed 2 bases and J shed 2 bases, with 8 bases lying between them. This CDR3 spans 14 amino acids. Germline V gene sequence: CDR1 SGHTA, CDR2 FQGNSA. CDR3 nucleotide sequence: TGTGCCAGCAGCTTACGAGGACCCACAGATACGCAGTATTTT. This translates into CASSLRGPTDTQYF.

The rearrangement joins TRBV20-1 to TRBJ2-7; 7 nucleotides match TRBD1. This CDR3 is 12 amino acids long. Germline CDR1 reads DFQATT; CDR2 reads SNEGSKA (reference sequence). The junction had 5 bases not matched to a gene; V was cut back by 3 bases and J by 6 bases. CDR3 protein: CSASRQGSEQYF. The CDR3 DNA reads TGCAGTGCTAGCCGACAGGGTAGCGAGCAGTACTTC.

This clonotype was counted a few times. The CDR3 nucleotides read TGTGCCAGCAGCCCGGCCGGGACACAACCCTACAATGAGCAGTTCTTC. Its translation: CASSPAGTQPYNEQFF. The chain carries TRBV4-2 and TRBJ2-1; weak D call: TRBD1 (6 bases). CDR1 is LGHNA and CDR2 is YNFKEQ in the germline V gene. V gave up 4 bases and J gave up 2 bases, with 15 bases separating them. The CDR3 length is 16 residues.

This clonotype was seen only a few times. The genes are TRBV25-1 and TRBJ2-1, with 8 bases lining up with TRBD2. CDR3 size: 15 residues. Germline loops: CDR1 MGHDK, CDR2 SYGVNS. J was trimmed by 0 bases and V by 6 bases; bases with no gene match: 4. CDR3 nucleotides: TGTGCCAGCAGACGGCTAGCGGGCTCCTACAATGAGCAGTTCTTC. Translating gives CASRRLAGSYNEQFF.

The V call is TRBV20-1, the J call TRBJ1-6; 7 bases are shared with TRBD1. The junction had 10 bases not matched to a gene; V was cut back by 4 bases and J by 7 bases. The V gene's germline CDR1 is DFQATT and CDR2 SNEGSKA (reference sequence). This CDR3 comprises 15 residues. The CDR3 reads CSANFVATGNSPLHF. The CDR3, as DNA: TGCAGTGCTAACTTTGTAGCGACAGGGAATTCACCCCTCCACTTT.

At least ten counts were recorded for this clonotype. The chain couples TRBV11-2 to TRBJ2-1; 11 bases fit TRBD1. This CDR3 comprises 15 residues. The germline V gene encodes CDR1 SGHAT and CDR2 FQNNGV. V gave up 2 bases and J gave up 7 bases; unmatched junction bases: 4. CDR3 sequence reads: CASSLPGQGENEQFF. DNA of the CDR3: TGTGCCAGCAGCTTACCGGGACAGGGGGAAAATGAGCAGTTCTTC.

This clonotype was found a few times. The V gene is TRBV15, the J gene TRBJ1-2; D gene ambiguous. Germline V gives CDR1 LNHNV, CDR2 YYDKDF (reference sequence). The CDR3 is 13 amino acids. Trimming stripped 0 bases from V and 7 bases from J, with 9 bases between. CDR3 DNA sequence: TGTGCCACCAGCAGAGATAATAAGGGTGGCTACACCTTC. As protein: CATSRDNKGGYTF.

This clonotype was found many times. The chain uses TRBV5-1 and TRBJ2-3; D might be TRBD2 (6 bases). Germline CDR1 SGHRS, CDR2 YFSETQ. CDR3 size: 14 residues. V was cut by 5 bases and J by 0 bases, with 10 bases left in between. The CDR3 region has the DNA TGCGCCAGCAGTGAGGAGGGTAGCACAGATACGCAGTATTTT. It is translated as CASSEEGSTDTQYF.

This rearrangement joins TRBV20-1 to TRBJ2-4, with 9 positions matching TRBD2. Trimming removed 4 bases from V and 6 bases from J; junction bases left unmatched: 22. The CDR3 contains 19 residues. Germline CDR1 and CDR2: DFQATT and SNEGSKA (reference sequence). The CDR3 region is CSAKGWKAGGPSVINIQYF. DNA for the CDR3: TGCAGTGCTAAGGGTTGGAAGGCGGGAGGGCCCTCGGTCATAAACATTCAGTACTTC.

This clonotype showed up many times. The chain links TRBV29-1 to TRBJ1-1; unclear D gene. Trimming removed 7 bases at V and 7 bases at J, with 10 bases between. In germline, CDR1 is SQVTM, CDR2 ANQGSEA. The CDR3 totals 10 residues. The CDR3: CSARGYEAFF. The CDR3 coding sequence is TGCAGCGCTCGGGGTTATGAAGCTTTCTTT.

In this sample, this clonotype turned up a few times. Compared with germline, one end of the junction differs, possibly owing to a read error. This sequence joins TRBV20-1 and TRBJ2-1; a weak D match, TRBD1 (6 bases). CDR1 and CDR2 (germline): DFQATT, SNEGSKA (reference sequence). The CDR3 loop spans 16 amino acids. The CDR3 protein is CSAGDPRDNHYNEQFF. In nucleotides, the CDR3 is TGCAGTGCTGGAGACCCCCGGGACAACCACTACAATGAGCAGTTCTTC.

The genes are TRBV20-1 and TRBJ2-4; TRBD2 aligns across 9 bases. The CDR3 is 15 residues long. Germline V gene sequence: CDR1 DFQATT, CDR2 SNEGSKA (reference sequence). Trimming removed 5 bases from V and 5 bases from J; junction bases left unmatched: 10. The CDR3 is CSAGSSGTVQNIQYF. The CDR3 bases are TGCAGTGCTGGTTCTAGCGGGACCGTCCAAAACATTCAGTACTTC.

Many counts were recorded for this clonotype. This sequence joins TRBV6-6 and TRBJ1-6; D is uncertain. CDR3 size: 12 residues. Germline-derived CDR1 and CDR2 are MNHNY and SVGAGI (reference sequence). V lost 9 bases and J 5 bases, leaving 8 bases between the germline ends. The DNA for the CDR3 is TGTGCCAGTGCGAGGGATAATTCACCCCTCCACTTT. It encodes CASARDNSPLHF.

The V call is TRBV20-1, the J call TRBJ2-5; 12 positions agree with TRBD2. V lost 6 bases and J lost 7; bases outside the gene matches: 9. This CDR3 has 14 amino acids. Germline lookup yields CDR1 DFQATT and CDR2 SNEGSKA (reference sequence). The CDR3 DNA reads as TGCAGTGCGGGAAGACTAGCGGGAGATGGGACCCAGTACTTC. Protein: CSAGRLAGDGTQYF.

The chain combines TRBV20-1 with TRBJ2-3; tentatively, D is TRBD2 (5 bases). The V gene's germline CDR1 is DFQATT and CDR2 SNEGSKA (reference sequence). V lost 0 bases and J lost 2, with 15 bases in between. CDR3 size: 16 residues. The CDR3 protein is CSAREYLADYTDTQYF. CDR3 in DNA: TGCAGTGCTAGAGAATACCTAGCAGACTACACAGATACGCAGTATTTT.

V usage is TRBV5-1 and J usage is TRBJ2-7, with D possibly being TRBD1 (6 bases). The V and J ends lost 0 bases and 5 bases respectively, with 12 bases between them. The germline V gene encodes CDR1 SGHRS and CDR2 YFSETQ. This CDR3 comprises 14 residues. In DNA form, the CDR3 reads TGCGCCAGCAGCTTGGGACAGTCAGGGGACGAGCAGTACTTC. It translates to CASSLGQSGDEQYF.

In its sample, this clonotype was seen many times. The chain couples TRBV29-1 to TRBJ2-1, with 11 bases matching TRBD2. The germline V gene has CDR1 SQVTM and CDR2 ANQGSEA. The CDR3 contains 17 residues. V lost 1 base and J lost 3; bases outside the gene matches: 8. The CDR3 region is CSVEGLAGGLSYNEQFF. In DNA form, the CDR3 reads TGCAGCGTTGAAGGTCTAGCGGGAGGACTTAGCTACAATGAGCAGTTCTTC.

This clonotype has more than one count but fewer than ten. This rearrangement joins TRBV6-6 to TRBJ1-1; 8 bases agree with TRBD1. Germline V gene sequence: CDR1 MNHNY, CDR2 SVGAGI (reference sequence). V was clipped by 5 bases and J by 8 bases; unmatched bases: 4. This CDR3 is 12 amino acids long. The CDR3: CASSRAGGEAFF. As DNA, the CDR3 is TGTGCCAGCAGTCGCGCAGGGGGCGAAGCTTTCTTT.

This clonotype has a handful of counts. The chain employs TRBV2 and TRBJ2-3; D possibly corresponds to TRBD1 (5 bases). The germline CDR1 and CDR2 sequences are SNHLY and FYNNEI. This CDR3 spans 13 amino acids. V lost 6 bases, J lost 7 bases, and 14 bases lay in between. The CDR3 sequence is CASRRETGYTQYF. CDR3 in DNA: TGTGCCAGCAGGCGAGAAACAGGTTATACGCAGTATTTT.

In this sample, this clonotype turned up many times. The rearrangement links TRBV7-3 to TRBJ2-3, with D unclear. V was pared by 4 bases and J by 6 bases, with 8 bases between. Per the germline V gene, CDR1 is SGHTA and CDR2 is FQGTGA. CDR3 size: 12 residues. CDR3 DNA: TGTGCCAGCAGCTCGACGCGGGATACGCAGTATTTT. Translation: CASSSTRDTQYF.

In its sample, this clonotype was seen a few times. This chain links TRBV20-1 with TRBJ1-2; a possible D gene is TRBD1 (5 bases). The CDR3 is 13 residues long. V was trimmed by 6 bases and J by 6 bases, leaving 17 bases between them. Germline loops: CDR1 DFQATT, CDR2 SNEGSKA (reference sequence). DNA of the CDR3: TGCAGTGCACCCTTGGGGACTATGGATGGCTACACCTTC. It translates to CSAPLGTMDGYTF.

The chain has TRBV6-1 and TRBJ2-7, with no clear D. V lost 6 bases and J lost 0, with 12 bases in between. Per germline, CDR1 MNHNS and CDR2 SASEGT. This CDR3 contains 14 residues. In DNA, the CDR3 is TGTGCCAGCAGAAACGAACCGACCTCCTACGAGCAGTACTTC. It encodes CASRNEPTSYEQYF.

This chain joins TRBV4-3 and TRBJ2-1, with D uncertain. Trimming pared 0 bases from V and 6 bases from J, leaving 9 bases between. Germline lookup yields CDR1 LGHNA and CDR2 YSLEER. CDR3 size: 14 residues. The CDR3 here is CASSQDWFSNEQFF. CDR3 bases: TGCGCCAGCAGCCAAGATTGGTTTTCCAATGAGCAGTTCTTC.

The table lists this clonotype with many counts. V and J are TRBV5-1 and TRBJ2-3, with D unresolved. V lost 5 bases, J lost 3 bases, and 10 bases lay in between. This CDR3 is built from 13 residues. Germline V gives CDR1 SGHRS, CDR2 YFSETQ. CDR3 in DNA: TGCGCCAGCAGGCCCCAAGAAACAGATACGCAGTATTTT. Translated, it gives CASRPQETDTQYF. The whole variable domain, remainder taken from reference TRBV5-1 and TRBJ2-3, is KAGVTQTPRYLIKTRGQQVTLSCSPISGHRSVSWYQQTPGQGLQFLFEYFSETQRNKGNFPGRFSGRQFSNSRSEMNVSTLELGDSALYLCASRPQETDTQYFGPGTRLTVL.